This T cell receptor (beta chain) was recorded in a study of lymphopenia after photon versus proton radiotherapy. Findings and limits, study-wide: Oligoclonal CD8+ Temra expansion after nadir drove photon patients' diversity drop.

The assay was immunoSEQ multiplex PCR, and TCRdb's table has in-frame clones only and misses some. The sample has fewer than 35,000 clones, about nine tenths seen once; the top ten hold 6.8%. Germline values: CDR1 SGHRS, CDR2 YFSETQ. There are 15 residues in the CDR3. The ends were cut back, 0 bases at V and 0 bases at J, with 7 bases in the middle. Comments on this clone: As yet, its antigen is unknown.

The chain employs TRBV5-1 and TRBJ1-5; no definite D call. The origin of this receptor is a woman aged 45-65 years with pancreatic cancer. Sequenced material: peripheral blood, taken from a patient treated with photon-based radiotherapy. Here the CDR3 reads CASSLDGVSNQPQHF. For the CDR3, the DNA is TGCGCCAGCAGCTTGGATGGGGTTAGCAATCAGCCCCAGCATTTT.